The subject of this entry is one T cell receptor (beta chain). The CDR3 covers 12 residues. Germline V gene data show CDR1 as SQVTM and CDR2 as ANQGSEA. V was cut by 3 bases and J by 4 bases, with 7 bases left in between. This record belongs to a study of technical replicates of blood from a handful of donors. The protocol was immunoSEQ multiplex PCR, while the TCRdb copy is restricted to in-frame clones and leaves out a portion. Of about 80,000 clones listed, around nine tenths are singletons. Sequencing was done on a sample of T cells isolated from PBMCs. V and J are TRBV29-1 and TRBJ2-1, with unresolved D. The sequence was obtained from a human donor in good health. CDR3 sequence: CSVDLSYNEQFF. The DNA of the CDR3 is TGCAGCGTTGATCTATCTTACAATGAGCAGTTCTTC.